This TCR beta chain originates from a study of T cells in Graves' hyperthyroidism and ophthalmopathy. RNA transcripts were the template for amplifying TCR beta CDR3 regions. The HTBI set primed first-round TCR CDR3 RT-PCR. In TCRdb, the multiplex PCR reads were re-called with MiXCR into one record per CDR3 protein. Of hundreds of thousands of distinct CDR3 sequences listed, around 21% are singletons. Uncontrolled infection, other autoimmune disease, pregnancy or lactation led to exclusion. The V gene's germline CDR1 is KGHSH and CDR2 LQKENI. Trimming removed 3 bases from V and 0 bases from J; junction bases left unmatched: 4. This CDR3 has 15 amino acids. At least ten counts were recorded for this clonotype. Antigen specificity is unknown. The study's findings and limits: Expanded thyroid clonotypes (above 0.001) were mostly also found in blood. Ophthalmopathy prediction by the model preceded onset by a median about 6 months.

Sequences were obtained from blood. The V call is TRBV18, the J call TRBJ1-2; 7 nucleotides align to TRBD1. The clonotype comes from a man under 40 with Graves' ophthalmopathy. The CDR3 DNA follows: TGTGCCAGCTCACCGACAGGGACCGCTAACTATGGCTACACCTTC. It translates to CASSPTGTANYGYTF.